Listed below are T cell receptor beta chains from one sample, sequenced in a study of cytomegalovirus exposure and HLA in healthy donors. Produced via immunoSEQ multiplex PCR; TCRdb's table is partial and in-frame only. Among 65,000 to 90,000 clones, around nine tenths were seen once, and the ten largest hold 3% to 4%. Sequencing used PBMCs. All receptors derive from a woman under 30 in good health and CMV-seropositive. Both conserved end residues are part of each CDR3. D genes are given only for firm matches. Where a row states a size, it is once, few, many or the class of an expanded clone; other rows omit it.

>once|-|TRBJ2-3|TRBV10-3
TGTGCCATCAGTGTTAATTTAGAGACAGATACGCAGTATTTT
CAISVNLETDTQYF
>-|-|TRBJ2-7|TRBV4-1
TGCGCCAGCAGCCAAGAAGACAGAGCCTACGAGCAGTACTTC
CASSQEDRAYEQYF
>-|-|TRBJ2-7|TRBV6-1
TGTGCCAGCAGTGGGGGGGGCAGGGGTTACGAGGAGCAGTACTTC
CASSGGGRGYEEQYF
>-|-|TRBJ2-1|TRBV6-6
TGTGCCAGCAGGCAGAATGAGCAGTTCTTC
CASRQNEQFF
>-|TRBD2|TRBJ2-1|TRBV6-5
TGTGCCAGCAGTTACTCGCCGGGACTAGCCCCCAATGAGCAGTTCTTC
CASSYSPGLAPNEQFF
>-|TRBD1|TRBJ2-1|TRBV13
TGTGCCAGCAGCTCCCGTCGACAGGGTTCTACCAATGAGCAGTTCTTC
CASSSRRQGSTNEQFF
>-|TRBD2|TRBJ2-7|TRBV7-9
TGTGCCAGCAGCCTAGGACTAGCGGGGGGCTACGACGAGCAGTACTTC
CASSLGLAGGYDEQYF
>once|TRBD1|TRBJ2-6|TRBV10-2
TGCGCCCGGGACAGCTACTCTGGGGCCAACGTCCTGACTTTC
CARDSYSGANVLTF
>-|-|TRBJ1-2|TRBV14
TGTGCCAGCAGCCGAGAGACAGGTTACGGCTACACCTTC
CASSRETGYGYTF
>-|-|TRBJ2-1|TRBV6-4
TGTGCCAGCAGCTCCCAGGTGGAGGGCGAGCAGTTCTTC
CASSSQVEGEQFF
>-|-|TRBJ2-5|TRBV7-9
TGTGCCAGCAGCCTCCGTCGTGGGAGTTCATTGTCGGGGCAAGAGACCCAGTACTTC
CASSLRRGSSLSGQETQYF
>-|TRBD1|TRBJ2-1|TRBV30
TGTGCCTGGAGTCCGCGGGCAGGGGGCTACAATGAGCAGTTCTTC
CAWSPRAGGYNEQFF
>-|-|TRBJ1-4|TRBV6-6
TGTGCCAGCAGTTACCGCTGGGCCGAAAAACTGTTTTTT
CASSYRWAEKLFF
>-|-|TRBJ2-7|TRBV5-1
TGCGCCAGCAGAGAGACACCATCCTACGAGCAGTACTTC
CASRETPSYEQYF
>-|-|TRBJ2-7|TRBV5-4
TGTGCCAGCAGCTTGCTAGGGGAAGTCCCCTACGAGCAGTACTTC
CASSLLGEVPYEQYF
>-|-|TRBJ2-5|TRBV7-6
TGTGCCAGCAGCTTAATAGTTTCCTGGGAGACCCAGTACTTC
CASSLIVSWETQYF
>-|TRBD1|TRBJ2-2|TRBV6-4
TGTGCCAGCAGTTTTAACCCAGGGGGCGAAGGGGAGCTGTTTTTT
CASSFNPGGEGELFF
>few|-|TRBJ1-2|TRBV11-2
TGTGCCAGCAGCTTATCGAGGTTTCTGTATGGCTACACCTTC
CASSLSRFLYGYTF
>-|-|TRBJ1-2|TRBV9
TGTGCCAGCAGCGTAGAGGGTGGGGGCAGGCTAAACTATGGCTACACCTTC
CASSVEGGGRLNYGYTF
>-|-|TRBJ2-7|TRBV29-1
TGCAGCGTAGAACAGGCTTTCGAGCAGTACTTC
CSVEQAFEQYF
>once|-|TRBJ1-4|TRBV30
TGTGCCTGGAGTGTTAGTTGGGGAGGGAATGAAAAACTGTTTTTT
CAWSVSWGGNEKLFF
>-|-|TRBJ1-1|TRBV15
TGTGCCACCAGCAGACAGGGAAACACTGAAGCTTTCTTT
CATSRQGNTEAFF
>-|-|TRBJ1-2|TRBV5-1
TGCGCCAGCAGCAGGGAGGGGACGGCGGCCTCCTATGGCTACACCTTC
CASSREGTAASYGYTF
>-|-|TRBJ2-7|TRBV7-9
TGTGCCAGCAGCCCGGACACGAGCTCCTACGAGCAGTACTTC
CASSPDTSSYEQYF
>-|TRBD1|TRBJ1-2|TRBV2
TGTGCCAGCAGCGTGAAACAGGGGGCGGGTGGCTACACCTTC
CASSVKQGAGGYTF
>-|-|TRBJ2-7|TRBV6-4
TGTGCCAGCAGTGTTGAGGGCTACGAGCAGTACTTC
CASSVEGYEQYF
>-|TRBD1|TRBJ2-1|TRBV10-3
TGTGCCACCCGTGGGAATCCGGGACAGGGAAACAATGAGCAGTTCTTC
CATRGNPGQGNNEQFF
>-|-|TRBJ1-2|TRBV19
TGTGCCAGTAGCCGACATCAGAGTTATGGCTACACCTTC
CASSRHQSYGYTF
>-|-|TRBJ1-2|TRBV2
TGTGCCAGCAGTGGAGGGCCGGCGGCCTCTAACTATGGCTACACCTTC
CASSGGPAASNYGYTF
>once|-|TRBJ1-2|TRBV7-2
TGTGCCAGCGGCTTAGGCGGGGGGGCCGGTCACTATGGCTACACCTTC
CASGLGGGAGHYGYTF
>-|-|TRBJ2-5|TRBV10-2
TGCGCCAGCAGTGGGGCAGAGCAAGAGACCCAGTACTTC
CASSGAEQETQYF
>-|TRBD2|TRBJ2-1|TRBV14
TGTGCCAGCAGTCCCCCCCGCAGCGGGAGTACCAATGAGCAGTTCTTC
CASSPPRSGSTNEQFF
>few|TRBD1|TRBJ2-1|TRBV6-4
TGTGCCAGCAGTGGGACAGGGACAGGGGAGCAGTTCTTC
CASSGTGTGEQFF
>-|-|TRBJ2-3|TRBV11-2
TGTGCCAGCAGCTTGAGGGAAGCCCTCACAGATACGCAGTATTTT
CASSLREALTDTQYF
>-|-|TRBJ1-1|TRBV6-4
TGTGCCAGCATTAGACCGTTCTGGGGGCCGTTTTTCGGCACTGAAGCTTTCTTT
CASIRPFWGPFFGTEAFF
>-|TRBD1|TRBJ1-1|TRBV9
TGTGCCAGCAGCGTAGTAGACAGGGCCACTGAAGCTTTCTTT
CASSVVDRATEAFF
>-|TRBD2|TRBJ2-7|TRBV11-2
TGTGCCAGCAGCTTAGCGGGAGGAACTTTCGGCGAGCAGTACTTC
CASSLAGGTFGEQYF
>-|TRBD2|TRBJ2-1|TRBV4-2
TGTGCCAGCAGCCAAGATCGTCTAGCGGCAATCAATGAGCAGTTCTTC
CASSQDRLAAINEQFF
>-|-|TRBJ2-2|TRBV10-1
TGCGCCAGCAGTGCCGCGGGCCGCCGGGAGCTGTTTTTT
CASSAAGRRELFF
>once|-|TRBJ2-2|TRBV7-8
TGTGCCAGCAGCTTAGCGCGGGGGCGGGAGATAGACACCGGGGAGCTGTTTTTT
CASSLARGREIDTGELFF
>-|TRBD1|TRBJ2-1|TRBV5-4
TGTGCCAGCAGCTTGTACGGGACAGGGAGGACCTACAATGAGCAGTTCTTC
CASSLYGTGRTYNEQFF
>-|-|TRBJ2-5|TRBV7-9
TGTGCCAGCAGCCTCCTGGAAGGAGAGGGAGTAGAGACCCAGTACTTC
CASSLLEGEGVETQYF
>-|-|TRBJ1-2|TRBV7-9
TGTGCCAGCAGCTTCTCCACAGGGAACTTGTATGGCTACACCTTC
CASSFSTGNLYGYTF
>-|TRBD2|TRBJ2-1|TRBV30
TGTGCCTGGGCCGGGGAGCTTCTAGCGGGGGTCAATGAGCAGTTCTTC
CAWAGELLAGVNEQFF
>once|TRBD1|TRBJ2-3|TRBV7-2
TGTGCCAGCAGCTCACAGGGGTCAGATACGCAGTATTTT
CASSSQGSDTQYF
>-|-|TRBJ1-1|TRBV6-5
TGTGCCAGCAGTTACACACAGGGTGAAGCTTTCTTT
CASSYTQGEAFF
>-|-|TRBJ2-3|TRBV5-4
TGTGCCAGCAGCCCGTCGGGGGCAGATACGCAGTATTTT
CASSPSGADTQYF
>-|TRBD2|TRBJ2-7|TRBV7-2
TGTGCCAGCAGCTCAGGGACTAGCGGATCCTACGAGCAGTACTTC
CASSSGTSGSYEQYF
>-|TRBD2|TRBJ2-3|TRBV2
TGTGCCAGCAGGGGGGGGGCAGATACGCAGTATTTT
CASRGGADTQYF
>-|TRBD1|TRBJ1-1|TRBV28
TGTGCCAGCAACAGACAGGGAAGGGCTGAAGCTTTCTTT
CASNRQGRAEAFF
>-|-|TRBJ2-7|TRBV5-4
TGTGCCAGCAGCAGTGAGACAGTCTCGTACTACGAGCAGTACTTC
CASSSETVSYYEQYF
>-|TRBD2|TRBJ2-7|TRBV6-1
TGTGCCAGCAGTGAATCGCCGGGAGGCTCCTACGAGCAGTACTTC
CASSESPGGSYEQYF
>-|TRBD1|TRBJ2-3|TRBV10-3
TGTGCCATCATGGTGGGGACAGCTAGCACAGATACGCAGTATTTT
CAIMVGTASTDTQYF
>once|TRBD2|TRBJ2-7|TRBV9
TGTGCCAGCAGCGCCTCGGGACTAGCGGAGCAGTACTTC
CASSASGLAEQYF